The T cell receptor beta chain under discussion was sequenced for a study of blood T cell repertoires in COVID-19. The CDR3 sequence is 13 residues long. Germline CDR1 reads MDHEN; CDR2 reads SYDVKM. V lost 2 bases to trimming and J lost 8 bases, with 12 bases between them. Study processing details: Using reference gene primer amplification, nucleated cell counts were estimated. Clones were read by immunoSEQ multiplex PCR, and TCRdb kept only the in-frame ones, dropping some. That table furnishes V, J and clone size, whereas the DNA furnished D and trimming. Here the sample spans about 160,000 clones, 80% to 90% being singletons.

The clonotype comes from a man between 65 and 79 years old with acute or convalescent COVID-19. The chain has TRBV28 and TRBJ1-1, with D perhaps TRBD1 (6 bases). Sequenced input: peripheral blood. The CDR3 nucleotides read TGTGCCAGCAGTTTACGCAACAGGGTCGAAGCTTTCTTT. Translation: CASSLRNRVEAFF. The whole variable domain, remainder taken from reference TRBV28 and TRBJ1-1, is DVKVTQSSRYLVKRTGEKVFLECVQDMDHENMFWYRQDPGLGLRLIYFSYDVKMKEKGDIPEGYSVSREKKERFSLILESASTNQTSMYLCASSLRNRVEAFFGQGTRLTVV.